One and the same sample provided the 21 T cell receptor beta chains below, sequenced in a study of T cells in localized non-small cell lung cancer. Profiled with immunoSEQ multiplex PCR; TCRdb holds only in-frame clones, not every one. This sample yields some 50,000 clones, of which under 90% are seen a single time; 17% belongs to the top ten. Sequencing used peripheral blood mononuclear cells, obtained before any cancer treatment. All receptors derive from a man aged 40 to 69 with stage III lung adenocarcinoma.

Notes on this clone: One end of the junction fails to match germline, which may point to a read error. V usage is TRBV7-2 and J usage is TRBJ2-2; a possible D gene is TRBD2 (6 bases). Per the germline V gene, CDR1 is SGHTA and CDR2 is FQGNSA. This CDR3 has 15 residues. DNA for the CDR3: TGTGCCGGCAGCCCCTGGACTACGAACACCGGGGAGCTGTTTTTT. Its protein product is CAGSPWTTNTGELFF.

In this sample, this clone turned up once. V gene TRBV28 combines with J gene TRBJ1-2; D may be TRBD1 (6 bases). Germline V CDR1 and CDR2: MDHEN, SYDVKM. This CDR3 has 15 residues. Trimming cost V 2 bases and J 8 bases, with 18 bases left between them. The CDR3 loop is CASSLSALGAAGYTF. The CDR3, as DNA: TGTGCCAGCAGTTTAAGTGCCCTGGGGGCTGCCGGCTACACCTTC.

The table lists this clone with a count of one. V gene TRBV6-6 combines with J gene TRBJ1-2, with D perhaps TRBD1 (6 bases). The CDR3 covers 13 residues. Trimming stripped 4 bases from V and 3 bases from J, with 9 bases between. Germline CDR1 and CDR2: MNHNY and SVGAGI (reference sequence). The CDR3 DNA sequence: TGTGCCAGCAGTTTTTCAGGGGACTATGGCTACACCTTC. Translating gives CASSFSGDYGYTF.

This sequence joins TRBV19 and TRBJ2-3; D unresolved. The germline V and J ends were trimmed by 6 bases and 0 bases, with 7 bases remaining between them. CDR1 LNHDA and CDR2 SQIVND come from the germline V gene (reference sequence). The CDR3 totals 13 residues. As DNA, the CDR3 is TGTGCCAGTAGCACTTTAAGCACAGATACGCAGTATTTT. Encoded protein: CASSTLSTDTQYF.

The gene calls are TRBV27 and TRBJ2-1, with 11 nucleotides matching TRBD2. Germline V gene lookup returns CDR1 MNHEY and CDR2 SMNVEV (reference sequence). V lost 5 bases to trimming and J lost 5 bases; unmatched junction nucleotides: 2. This CDR3 has 14 amino acids. The CDR3 is CASSTGLADNEQFF. CDR3 sequence (DNA): TGTGCCAGCAGTACGGGACTAGCGGACAATGAGCAGTTCTTC.

The chain joins TRBV4-2 to TRBJ2-7, with D maybe TRBD1 (6 bases). Trimming removed 1 base at V and 2 bases at J, with 18 bases between. Germline-derived CDR1 and CDR2 are LGHNA and YNFKEQ. This CDR3 region has 17 residues. The CDR3: CASSQVLGDTSPYEQYF. The CDR3 DNA reads as TGTGCCAGCAGCCAAGTTCTAGGGGACACTTCCCCCTACGAGCAGTACTTC.

The chain joins TRBV9 to TRBJ2-1, with TRBD2 identical over 11 bases. V was pared by 5 bases and J by 9 bases, with 13 bases of the junction left unmatched. The CDR3 has 16 amino acids. CDR1 is SGDLS and CDR2 is YYNGEE in the germline V gene. The chain's CDR3 is CASSDTLAGGLGEQFF. For the CDR3, the DNA is TGTGCCAGCAGTGATACTTTAGCGGGGGGGCTAGGTGAGCAGTTCTTC.

The sample holds a few counts of this clone. The rearrangement joins TRBV11-1 to TRBJ2-3; the D is unclear. V shed 4 bases and J shed 1 base, with 9 bases lying between them. This CDR3 is 14 amino acids long. Looked up from germline, CDR1 is SGHAT and CDR2 is FQDESV (reference sequence). CDR3: CASSSVLGTDTQYF. Here the CDR3 DNA reads TGTGCCAGCAGCTCAGTGTTGGGCACAGATACGCAGTATTTT.

This rearrangement joins TRBV4-1 to TRBJ2-5; 8 nucleotides align to TRBD2. The end of the DNA aligns better with TRBJ2-7, so the J call may be wrong. This CDR3 comprises 16 residues. Germline assignment: CDR1 MGHRA and CDR2 YSYEKL. The CDR3 spells CASSTPENSGDYEQYF. Written as DNA, the CDR3 is TGCGCCAGCAGCACTCCTGAAAATAGCGGGGATTACGAGCAGTACTTC.

This chain uses TRBV2 with TRBJ2-5; 9 bases fit TRBD1. This CDR3 is built from 16 residues. Germline V gene lookup returns CDR1 SNHLY and CDR2 FYNNEI. V lost 7 bases and J lost 5; bases outside the gene matches: 14. CDR3 bases: TGTGCCAGCAACCCGGGACAGGGCCTGCTGGTGGAGACCCAGTACTTC. Encoded protein: CASNPGQGLLVETQYF.

This clone was detected only a few times. The gene calls are TRBV5-4 and TRBJ2-7; TRBD1 matches at 8 bases. Germline values: CDR1 SGHNT, CDR2 YYREEE (reference sequence). The V gene end was trimmed by 3 bases and the J gene end by 3 bases; junction bases not matched to a gene: 11. This CDR3 has 16 residues. CDR3 region: CASSSNVGQARYEQYF. The DNA of the CDR3 is TGTGCCAGCAGCTCCAATGTGGGACAGGCCCGCTACGAGCAGTACTTC.

The J gene is TRBJ1-1, the V gene TRBV27; D gene ambiguous. There are 15 residues in the CDR3. Germline V gene lookup returns CDR1 MNHEY and CDR2 SMNVEV (reference sequence). V was shortened by 2 bases and J by 2 bases, with 12 bases between the two germline ends. CDR3: CASSLRFSFNTEAFF. The CDR3 region has the DNA TGTGCCAGCAGTTTACGTTTTTCCTTCAACACTGAAGCTTTCTTT.

The chain uses TRBV6-4 and TRBJ1-6; no clear D. The CDR3 length is 14 residues. V shed 6 bases and J shed 5 bases, with 11 bases lying between them. CDR1 and CDR2 from the germline V gene are MRHNA and SNTAGT. The chain's CDR3 is CASSFGRNNSPLHF. The CDR3 coding sequence is TGTGCCAGCAGCTTCGGACGAAATAATTCACCCCTCCACTTT.

This chain joins TRBV29-1 and TRBJ2-5; D is possibly TRBD1 or TRBD2 (5 bases each). Trimming cost V 6 bases and J 5 bases, with 13 bases left between them. The CDR3 sequence is 12 residues long. The germline V gene encodes CDR1 SQVTM and CDR2 ANQGSEA. CDR3 nucleotide sequence: TGCAGCGTGGGGGAAGGGGCCGAGACCCAGTACTTC. Protein product: CSVGEGAETQYF.

The gene calls are TRBV27 and TRBJ2-5; 7 bases line up with TRBD2. Germline-derived CDR1 and CDR2 are MNHEY and SMNVEV (reference sequence). V gave up 4 bases and J gave up 3 bases; unmatched junction bases: 8. The length of the CDR3 is 15 residues. CDR3 residues: CASSSSAGWEETQYF. Here the CDR3 DNA reads TGTGCCAGCAGTTCTTCAGCGGGGTGGGAAGAGACCCAGTACTTC.

The chain uses TRBV27 and TRBJ2-7; D not certain. This CDR3 has 14 amino acids. Looked up from germline, CDR1 is MNHEY and CDR2 is SMNVEV (reference sequence). V lost 3 bases, J lost 3 bases, and 12 bases lay in between. The chain's CDR3 is CASSFSLGSYEQYF. For the CDR3, the DNA is TGTGCCAGCAGTTTCTCCCTAGGCAGCTACGAGCAGTACTTC.

The chain combines TRBV11-2 with TRBJ1-6, with D perhaps matching TRBD1 (5 bases). This CDR3 is 16 amino acids long. V was pared by 2 bases and J by 7 bases, with 15 bases between. Germline V gene sequence: CDR1 SGHAT, CDR2 FQNNGV. The CDR3: CASSLTLGGVNSPLHF. The DNA of the CDR3 is TGTGCCAGCAGCTTAACGCTAGGAGGGGTAAATTCACCCCTCCACTTT.

The chain combines TRBV6-1 with TRBJ1-5, with no clear D. V gave up 8 bases and J gave up 3 bases, with 11 bases separating them. The CDR3 length is 13 residues. Germline V gene lookup returns CDR1 MNHNS and CDR2 SASEGT. The chain's CDR3 is CASQTDFNQPQHF. CDR3 nucleotide sequence: TGTGCCAGCCAAACAGATTTCAATCAGCCCCAGCATTTT.

V and J are TRBV6-5 and TRBJ1-1; 7 bases line up with TRBD1. The CDR3 has 14 residues. The J segment lost 0 bases and the V segment lost 6 bases, leaving 4 bases of the junction unmatched. In germline, CDR1 is MNHEY, CDR2 SVGAGI. The CDR3 here is CASRWDRVNTEAFF. CDR3 in DNA: TGTGCCAGCAGATGGGACAGAGTGAACACTGAAGCTTTCTTT.

The rearrangement uses TRBV12-1 and TRBJ2-4; the DNA was not compared with TRBD1, the D call given in the table. TRBV12-1 is tagged as a pseudogene. This CDR3 has 16 amino acids. This chain's CDR3 is CASSFARDRVKNIQYF. The CDR3 DNA sequence: TGTGCCAGCAGCTTCGCTCGGGACAGGGTCAAAAACATTCAGTACTTC.

In this sample, this clone turned up a few times. This chain links TRBV13 with TRBJ2-7; D gene unclear. Trimming shortened V by 8 bases and J by 2 bases, and 10 bases separated the two germline ends. The CDR3 runs to 12 residues. Germline assignment: CDR1 PRHDT and CDR2 FYEKMQ (reference sequence). This CDR3 reads CASGTRTYEQYF. For the CDR3, the DNA is TGTGCCAGCGGAACAAGAACCTACGAGCAGTACTTC.